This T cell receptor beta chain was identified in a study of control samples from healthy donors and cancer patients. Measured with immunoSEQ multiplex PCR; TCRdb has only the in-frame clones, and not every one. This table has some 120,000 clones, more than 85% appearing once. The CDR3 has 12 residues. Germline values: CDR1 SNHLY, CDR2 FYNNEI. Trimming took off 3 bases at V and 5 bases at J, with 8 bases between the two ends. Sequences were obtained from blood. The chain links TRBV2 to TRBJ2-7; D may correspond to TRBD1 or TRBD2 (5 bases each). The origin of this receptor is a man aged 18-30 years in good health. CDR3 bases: TGTGCCAGCAGTGATGGGGGAAACGAGCAGTACTTC. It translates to CASSDGGNEQYF.